The clone carrying this T cell receptor (beta chain) occurred a few times. Its target is not known. This sample was taken from a study of cytomegalovirus exposure and HLA in healthy donors. Whole-study findings and limits: Among TCR beta chains, those listed as cytomegalovirus-associated numbered roughly 150.

The study ran its PCR with 60 Vbeta and 13 Jbeta primers. TCRdb's copy holds only in-frame clones and misses some; the assay was immunoSEQ multiplex PCR. The sample lists some 150,000 clones, about three quarters occurring once. CDR1 is SGDLS, CDR2 YYNGEE, per germline. V trimming: 0 bases; J trimming: 5 bases; junction bases outside the gene matches: 6. The CDR3 consists of 16 residues. The chain employs TRBV9 and TRBJ2-1; 9 bases fit TRBD1. Sample: PBMCs. This receptor was identified in a female donor in good health and CMV-seropositive. CDR3 region: CASSVVGTGYDNEQFF. CDR3 nucleotides: TGTGCCAGCAGCGTAGTCGGGACAGGGTACGACAATGAGCAGTTCTTC.